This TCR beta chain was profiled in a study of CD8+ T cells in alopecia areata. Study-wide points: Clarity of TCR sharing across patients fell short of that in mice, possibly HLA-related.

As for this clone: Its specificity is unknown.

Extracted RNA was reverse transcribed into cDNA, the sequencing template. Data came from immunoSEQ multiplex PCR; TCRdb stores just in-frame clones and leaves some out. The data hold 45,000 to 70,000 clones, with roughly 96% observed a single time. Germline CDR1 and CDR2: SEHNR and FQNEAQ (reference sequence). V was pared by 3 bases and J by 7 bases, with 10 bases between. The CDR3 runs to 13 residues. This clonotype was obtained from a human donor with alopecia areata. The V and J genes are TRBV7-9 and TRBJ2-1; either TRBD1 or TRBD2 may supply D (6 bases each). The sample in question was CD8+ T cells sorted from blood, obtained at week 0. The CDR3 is CASSFRGPNEQFF. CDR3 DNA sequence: TGTGCCAGCAGCTTCCGGGGGCCGAATGAGCAGTTCTTC. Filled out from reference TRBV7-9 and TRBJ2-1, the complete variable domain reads DTGVSQNPRHKITKRGQNVTFRCDPISEHNRLYWYRQTLGQGPEFLTYFQNEAQLEKSRLLSDRFSAERPKGSFSTLEIQRTEQGDSAMYLCASSFRGPNEQFFGPGTRLTVL.